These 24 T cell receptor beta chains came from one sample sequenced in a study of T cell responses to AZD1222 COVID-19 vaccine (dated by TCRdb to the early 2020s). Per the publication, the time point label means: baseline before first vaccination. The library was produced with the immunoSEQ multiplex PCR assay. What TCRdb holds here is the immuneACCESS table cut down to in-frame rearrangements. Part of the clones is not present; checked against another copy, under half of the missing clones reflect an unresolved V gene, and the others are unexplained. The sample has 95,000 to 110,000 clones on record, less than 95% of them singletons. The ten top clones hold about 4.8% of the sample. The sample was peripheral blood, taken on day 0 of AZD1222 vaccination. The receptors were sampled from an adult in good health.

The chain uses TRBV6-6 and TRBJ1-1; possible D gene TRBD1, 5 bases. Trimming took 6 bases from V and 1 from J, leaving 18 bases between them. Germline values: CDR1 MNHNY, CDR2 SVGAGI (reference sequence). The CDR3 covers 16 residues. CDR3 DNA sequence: TGTGCCAGCAGCGCCCCAAGGGGACGGGAGAACACTGAAGCTTTCTTT. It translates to CASSAPRGRENTEAFF.

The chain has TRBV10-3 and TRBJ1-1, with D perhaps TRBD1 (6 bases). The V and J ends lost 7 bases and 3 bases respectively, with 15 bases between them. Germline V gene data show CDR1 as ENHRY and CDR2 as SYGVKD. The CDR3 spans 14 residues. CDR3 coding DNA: TGTGCCATCAAACCTGTGGGGGCGGACACTGAAGCTTTCTTT. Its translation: CAIKPVGADTEAFF.

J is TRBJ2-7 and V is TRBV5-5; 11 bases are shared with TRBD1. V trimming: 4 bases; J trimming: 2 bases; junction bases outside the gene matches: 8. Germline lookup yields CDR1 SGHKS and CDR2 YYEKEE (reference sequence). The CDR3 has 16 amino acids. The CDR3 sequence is CASSAAPGQGAYEQYF. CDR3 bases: TGTGCCAGCAGCGCAGCCCCGGGACAGGGGGCCTACGAGCAGTACTTC.

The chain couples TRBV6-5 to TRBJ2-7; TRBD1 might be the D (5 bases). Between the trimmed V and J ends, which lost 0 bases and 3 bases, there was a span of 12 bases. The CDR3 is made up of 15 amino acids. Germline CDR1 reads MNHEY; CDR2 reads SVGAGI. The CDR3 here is CASSYSNRLGYEQYF. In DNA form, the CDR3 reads TGTGCCAGCAGTTACTCGAACAGGCTCGGCTACGAGCAGTACTTC.

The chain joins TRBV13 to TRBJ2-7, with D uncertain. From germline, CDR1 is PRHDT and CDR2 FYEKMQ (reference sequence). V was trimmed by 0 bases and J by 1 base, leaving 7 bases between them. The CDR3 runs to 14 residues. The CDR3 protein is CASSLGVRSYEQYF. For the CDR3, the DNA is TGTGCCAGCAGCTTAGGCGTCCGTTCCTACGAGCAGTACTTC.

The chain's CDR3 is CASSLYIESNQPQHF. CDR3 DNA: TGTGCCAGCAGCTTGTACATCGAGAGCAATCAGCCCCAGCATTTT. V gene TRBV7-2 combines with J gene TRBJ1-5; no reliable D call. The CDR3 is 15 residues long. Germline CDR1 SGHTA, CDR2 FQGNSA. Deletions cut 3 bases from V and 1 base from J, with 10 bases between.

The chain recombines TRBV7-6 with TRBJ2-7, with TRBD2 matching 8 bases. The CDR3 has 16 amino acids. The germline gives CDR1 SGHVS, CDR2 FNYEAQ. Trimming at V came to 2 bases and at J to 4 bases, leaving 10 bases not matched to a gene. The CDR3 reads CASSLNGIAGPYEQYF. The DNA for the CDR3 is TGTGCCAGCAGCTTAAACGGAATAGCGGGGCCTTACGAGCAGTACTTC.

CDR3 loop: CASSRTSGGAYEQFF. For the CDR3, the DNA is TGTGCCAGTAGTAGAACTAGCGGGGGGGCCTATGAGCAGTTCTTC. V gene TRBV19 combines with J gene TRBJ2-1, with TRBD2 matching over 13 bases. J was trimmed by 8 bases and V by 4 bases; bases with no gene match: 5. Germline V gene data show CDR1 as LNHDA and CDR2 as SQIVND (reference sequence). CDR3 length: 15 amino acids.

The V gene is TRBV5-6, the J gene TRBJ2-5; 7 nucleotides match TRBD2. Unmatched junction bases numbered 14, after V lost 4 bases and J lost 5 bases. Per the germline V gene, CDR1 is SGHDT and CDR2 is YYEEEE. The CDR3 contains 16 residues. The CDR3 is CASSRWSGGHRETQYF. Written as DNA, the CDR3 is TGTGCCAGCAGCCGGTGGTCGGGGGGTCACCGGGAGACCCAGTACTTC. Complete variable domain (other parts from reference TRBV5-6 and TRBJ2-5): DAGVTQSPTHLIKTRGQQVTLRCSPKSGHDTVSWYQQALGQGPQFIFQYYEEEERQRGNFPDRFSGHQFPNYSSELNVNALLLGDSALYLCASSRWSGGHRETQYFGPGTRLLVL.

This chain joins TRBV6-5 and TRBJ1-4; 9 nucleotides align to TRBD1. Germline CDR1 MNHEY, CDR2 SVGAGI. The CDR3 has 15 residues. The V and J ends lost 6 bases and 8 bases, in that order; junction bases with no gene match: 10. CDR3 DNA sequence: TGTGCCAGCAGCGCCCTACAGGGGGCAAGGGAAAAACTGTTTTTT. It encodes CASSALQGAREKLFF.

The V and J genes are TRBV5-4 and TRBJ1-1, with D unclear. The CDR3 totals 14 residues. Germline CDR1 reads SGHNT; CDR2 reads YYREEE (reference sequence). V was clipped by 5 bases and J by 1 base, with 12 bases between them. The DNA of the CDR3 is TGTGCCAGCAGTCCCCGGCAGCAGAACACTGAAGCTTTCTTT. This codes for CASSPRQQNTEAFF.

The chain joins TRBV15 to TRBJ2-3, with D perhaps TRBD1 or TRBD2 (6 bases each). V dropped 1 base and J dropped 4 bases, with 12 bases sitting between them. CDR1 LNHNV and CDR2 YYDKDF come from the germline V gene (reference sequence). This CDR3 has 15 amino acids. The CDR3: CATSRGTGGPDTQYF. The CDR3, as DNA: TGTGCCACCAGCAGAGGAACTGGGGGGCCAGATACGCAGTATTTT. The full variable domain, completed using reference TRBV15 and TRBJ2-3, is DAMVIQNPRYQVTQFGKPVTLSCSQTLNHNVMYWYQQKSSQAPKLLFHYYDKDFNNEADTPDNFQSRRPNTSFCFLDIRSPGLGDTAMYLCATSRGTGGPDTQYFGPGTRLTVL.

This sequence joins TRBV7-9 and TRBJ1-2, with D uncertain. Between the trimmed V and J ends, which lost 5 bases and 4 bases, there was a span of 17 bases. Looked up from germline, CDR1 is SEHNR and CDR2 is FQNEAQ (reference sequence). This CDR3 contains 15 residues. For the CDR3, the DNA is TGTGCCAGCAGCCCCCGATTGGGCTACACCTATGGCTACACCTTC. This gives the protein CASSPRLGYTYGYTF.

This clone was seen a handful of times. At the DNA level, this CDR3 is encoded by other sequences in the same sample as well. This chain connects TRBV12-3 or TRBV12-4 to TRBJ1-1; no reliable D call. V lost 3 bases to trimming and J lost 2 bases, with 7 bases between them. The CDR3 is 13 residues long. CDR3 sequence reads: CASSFAGNTEAFF. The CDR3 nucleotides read TGTGCCAGCAGTTTCGCGGGAAACACTGAAGCTTTCTTT.

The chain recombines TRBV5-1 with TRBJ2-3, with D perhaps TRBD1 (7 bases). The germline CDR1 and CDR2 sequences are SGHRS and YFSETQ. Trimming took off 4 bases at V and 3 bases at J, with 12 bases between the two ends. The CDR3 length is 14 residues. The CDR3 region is CASSAGQRTDTQYF. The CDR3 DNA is TGCGCCAGCAGCGCGGGACAGAGAACAGATACGCAGTATTTT.

The CDR3 coding sequence is TGTGCCAGCAGTTACTCTGCAGGGGCCGCCCCAGGCTACACCTTC. Translating gives CASSYSAGAAPGYTF. This rearrangement joins TRBV6-5 to TRBJ1-2; possibly TRBD1 for D (6 bases). CDR1 is MNHEY, CDR2 SVGAGI, per germline. The CDR3 is made up of 15 amino acids. The V end lost 0 bases, the J end lost 8 bases, and 16 bases lay between the germline ends.

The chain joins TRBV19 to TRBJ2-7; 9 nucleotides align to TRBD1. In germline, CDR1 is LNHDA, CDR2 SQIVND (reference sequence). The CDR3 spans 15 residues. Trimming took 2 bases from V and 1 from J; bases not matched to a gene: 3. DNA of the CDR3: TGTGCCAGTAGTATATGGGGACAGGGTTCCTACGAGCAGTACTTC. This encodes CASSIWGQGSYEQYF. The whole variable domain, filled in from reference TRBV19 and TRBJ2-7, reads DGGITQSPKYLFRKEGQNVTLSCEQNLNHDAMYWYRQDPGQGLRLIYYSQIVNDFQKGDIAEGYSVSREKKESFPLTVTSAQKNPTAFYLCASSIWGQGSYEQYFGPGTRLTVT.

The chain's CDR3 is CASSEIAYSNQPQHF. The CDR3, as DNA: TGTGCCAGCAGTGAAATTGCCTATAGCAATCAGCCCCAGCATTTT. This sequence joins TRBV6-1 and TRBJ1-5; D is uncertain. The V end lost 2 bases, the J end lost 0 bases, and 8 bases lay between the germline ends. Germline V gives CDR1 MNHNS, CDR2 SASEGT. The CDR3 contains 15 residues.

CDR3 protein: CASSRTGVFVGNQPQHF. The CDR3, as DNA: TGTGCCAGTAGCCGGACAGGGGTGTTTGTCGGCAATCAGCCCCAGCATTTT. The chain links TRBV19 to TRBJ1-5, with 9 bases lining up with TRBD1. Per germline, CDR1 LNHDA and CDR2 SQIVND (reference sequence). V trimming: 6 bases; J trimming: 2 bases; junction bases outside the gene matches: 11. This CDR3 comprises 17 residues.

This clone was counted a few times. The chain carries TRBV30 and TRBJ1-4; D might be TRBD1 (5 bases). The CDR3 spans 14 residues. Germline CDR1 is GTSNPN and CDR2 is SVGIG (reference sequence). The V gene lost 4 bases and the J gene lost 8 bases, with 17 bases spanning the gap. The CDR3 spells CAWTEAPGSEKLFF. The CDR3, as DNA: TGTGCCTGGACCGAAGCCCCAGGGTCCGAAAAACTGTTTTTT.

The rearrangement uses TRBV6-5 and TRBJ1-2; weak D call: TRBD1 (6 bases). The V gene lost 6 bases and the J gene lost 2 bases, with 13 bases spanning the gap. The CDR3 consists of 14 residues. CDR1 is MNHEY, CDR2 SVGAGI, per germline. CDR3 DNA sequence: TGTGCCAGCAGCAGGGACATCAGGAACTATGGCTACACCTTC. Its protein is CASSRDIRNYGYTF.

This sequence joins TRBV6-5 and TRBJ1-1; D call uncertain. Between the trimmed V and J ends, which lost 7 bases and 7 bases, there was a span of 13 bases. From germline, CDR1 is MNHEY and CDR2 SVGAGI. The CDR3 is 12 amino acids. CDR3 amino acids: CASTTWESEAFF. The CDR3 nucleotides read TGTGCCAGCACCACATGGGAAAGTGAAGCTTTCTTT.

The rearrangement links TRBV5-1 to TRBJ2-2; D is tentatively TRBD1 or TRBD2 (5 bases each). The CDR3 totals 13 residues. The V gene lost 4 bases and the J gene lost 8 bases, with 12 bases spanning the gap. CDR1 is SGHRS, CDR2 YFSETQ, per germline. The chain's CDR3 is CASSPGTTGELFF. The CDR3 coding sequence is TGCGCCAGCAGCCCCGGGACCACGGGGGAGCTGTTTTTT.

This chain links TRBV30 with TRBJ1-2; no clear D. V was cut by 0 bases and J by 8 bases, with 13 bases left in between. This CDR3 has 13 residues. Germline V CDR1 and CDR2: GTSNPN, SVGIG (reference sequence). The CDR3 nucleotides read TGTGCCTGGAGTGTCAGTCAGCTGAGGGGCTACACCTTC. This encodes CAWSVSQLRGYTF.